The 25 T cell receptor beta chains below come from one sample, sequenced in a study of cytomegalovirus exposure and HLA in healthy donors. PCR employed 60 Vbeta and 13 Jbeta primers. The protocol was immunoSEQ multiplex PCR, while the TCRdb copy is restricted to in-frame clones and leaves out a portion. The sample carries about 98,000 clones, roughly 70% recorded once. Sequencing input: PBMCs. The source of these receptors is a male donor in good health and CMV-seronegative.

The chain's CDR3 is CASSVTGEGANEKLFF. The DNA of the CDR3 is TGTGCCAGCAGCGTAACCGGAGAGGGCGCTAATGAAAAACTGTTTTTT. The V call is TRBV9, the J call TRBJ1-4; no firm D call. This CDR3 comprises 16 residues. The V gene lost 1 base and the J gene lost 3 bases, with 13 bases spanning the gap. The V gene's germline CDR1 is SGDLS and CDR2 YYNGEE.

This clone showed up just a few times. The chain employs TRBV6-5 and TRBJ2-3, with 9 nucleotides matching TRBD1. CDR1 and CDR2 from the germline V gene are MNHEY and SVGAGI. J lost 6 bases, V lost 6 bases, and 7 bases had no gene match. The CDR3 runs 14 residues. CDR3 loop: CASRVTGGSDTQYF. The CDR3 DNA sequence: TGTGCCAGCAGGGTGACAGGGGGTAGTGATACGCAGTATTTT.

CDR3 residues: CASSFPIAGGPDTQYF. The CDR3 nucleotides read TGTGCCAGCAGCTTCCCTATAGCGGGAGGGCCAGATACGCAGTATTTT. The chain recombines TRBV7-2 with TRBJ2-3; 11 bases agree with TRBD2. Per germline, CDR1 SGHTA and CDR2 FQGNSA. With V trimmed by 3 bases and J by 4 bases, 6 bases remained unmatched. This CDR3 comprises 16 residues.

The rearrangement uses TRBV10-3 and TRBJ1-1; D possibly corresponds to TRBD1 (5 bases). The CDR3 extends over 13 amino acids. The V and J ends lost 6 bases and 0 bases respectively, with 8 bases between them. Looked up from germline, CDR1 is ENHRY and CDR2 is SYGVKD. In DNA form, the CDR3 reads TGTGCCATCAGCGGGGGTGTGAACACTGAAGCTTTCTTT. Residues: CAISGGVNTEAFF.

This clone showed up just a few times. The rearrangement uses TRBV28 and TRBJ2-3; tentative D call: TRBD2 (6 bases). The CDR3 runs to 14 residues. V was pared by 3 bases and J by 8 bases, with 15 bases between. Germline V gives CDR1 MDHEN, CDR2 SYDVKM. The CDR3 loop reads CASSFGGARGTQYF. CDR3 nucleotide sequence: TGTGCCAGCAGTTTCGGCGGGGCTCGAGGTACGCAGTATTTT.

The rearrangement links TRBV6-4 to TRBJ2-3; 10 nucleotides line up with TRBD2. CDR3 length: 15 residues. V shed 5 bases and J 6 bases; nucleotides not matched to a gene: 8. CDR1 and CDR2 (germline): MRHNA, SNTAGT. CDR3 region: CASSSGRADTDTQYF. DNA of the CDR3: TGTGCCAGCAGTAGCGGGAGGGCCGATACGGATACGCAGTATTTT.

This sequence joins TRBV6-5 and TRBJ1-5, with TRBD1 matching over 7 bases. CDR3 size: 15 residues. The germline V gene has CDR1 MNHEY and CDR2 SVGAGI. V lost 2 bases and J lost 4; bases outside the gene matches: 5. Written as DNA, the CDR3 is TGTGCCAGCAGTTACGGGACAGTAGATAATCAGCCCCAGCATTTT. Its translation: CASSYGTVDNQPQHF.

The chain has TRBV21-1 and TRBJ2-3; the table's D call, TRBD1, was not checked against the DNA. TRBV21-1 is a known pseudogene. The CDR3 runs to 15 residues. The chain's CDR3 is CARRYGTGNTDTQYF. The CDR3 nucleotides read TGTGCCAGGAGGTACGGGACAGGGAACACAGATACGCAGTATTTT.

This clone was observed a few times. The chain recombines TRBV30 with TRBJ1-1; no reliable D call. The CDR3 consists of 13 residues. CDR1 and CDR2 from the germline V gene are GTSNPN and SVGIG (reference sequence). Deletions cut 0 bases from V and 1 base from J, with 6 bases between. CDR3 loop: CAWSVNRNTEAFF. In DNA, the CDR3 is TGTGCCTGGAGTGTAAACAGGAACACTGAAGCTTTCTTT.

V usage is TRBV6-5 and J usage is TRBJ2-7; D is unresolved. Germline-derived CDR1 and CDR2 are MNHEY and SVGAGI. The V gene lost 4 bases and the J gene lost 4 bases, with 8 bases spanning the gap. The CDR3 totals 12 residues. The CDR3 reads CASSSSSYEQYF. The CDR3 nucleotides are TGTGCCAGCAGTTCGAGCTCTTACGAGCAGTACTTC.

CDR3 bases: TGTGCCAGCAACGTACTAGCGAACACCGGGGAGCTGTTTTTT. This encodes CASNVLANTGELFF. The chain employs TRBV6-1 and TRBJ2-2, with a possible D match to TRBD2 (5 bases). The CDR3 sequence is 14 residues long. V was clipped by 7 bases and J by 0 bases, with 9 bases between them. Germline V CDR1 and CDR2: MNHNS, SASEGT.

This chain joins TRBV6-1 and TRBJ1-5, with a weak D call TRBD1 (6 bases). Germline assignment: CDR1 MNHNS and CDR2 SASEGT. Trimming pared 6 bases from V and 3 bases from J, leaving 12 bases between. This CDR3 is built from 14 residues. The CDR3 region has the DNA TGTGCCAGCAGGGAGACAGGCAACAATCAGCCCCAGCATTTT. Translation: CASRETGNNQPQHF.

The chain links TRBV6-5 to TRBJ2-7, with 8 bases identical to TRBD2. Losses at the gene ends were 4 bases for V and 4 bases for J; bases not matched to a gene: 9. Looked up from germline, CDR1 is MNHEY and CDR2 is SVGAGI. This CDR3 spans 15 amino acids. The CDR3 reads CASSSTGTSRYEQYF. CDR3 nucleotide sequence: TGTGCCAGCAGTTCGACCGGGACTAGTCGGTACGAGCAGTACTTC.

CDR3 coding DNA: TGTGCCAGCAGCCTGGTAGCGGGGAATGAGCAGTTCTTC. Translated: CASSLVAGNEQFF. The J gene is TRBJ2-1, the V gene TRBV7-9; 8 bases align to TRBD2. V shed 5 bases, J shed 7 bases, and the junction held 4 bases outside the gene matches. Germline CDR1 is SEHNR and CDR2 is FQNEAQ (reference sequence). The CDR3 is 13 amino acids.

The chain employs TRBV7-2 and TRBJ2-1; D is perhaps TRBD1 (5 bases). The CDR3 length is 14 residues. Germline V CDR1 and CDR2: SGHTA, FQGNSA. The germline V and J ends were trimmed by 5 bases and 5 bases, with 13 bases remaining between them. The CDR3 here is CASSPRRGDNEQFF. The CDR3 bases are TGTGCCAGCAGCCCCCGAAGGGGTGACAATGAGCAGTTCTTC.

This clone was detected only once. The V call is TRBV28, the J call TRBJ2-5; D is unclear. The DNA end is more similar to TRBJ2-7, so the J call may be wrong. CDR3 length: 12 amino acids. CDR1 is MDHEN, CDR2 SYDVKM, per germline. CDR3 DNA: TGTGCCAGCAGTCCTCCCGAGATCGAGCAGTACTTC. Protein sequence: CASSPPEIEQYF.

The rearrangement joins TRBV29-1 to TRBJ2-5; weak D call: TRBD2 (6 bases). Trimming took off 7 bases at V and 7 bases at J, with 28 bases between the two ends. This CDR3 comprises 16 residues. Germline assignment: CDR1 SQVTM and CDR2 ANQGSEA. CDR3 nucleotides: TGCAGCGCTCTCCTCCCCGCCAGGTCCGGGAGCGCGACCCAGTACTTC. Translated: CSALLPARSGSATQYF.

This chain links TRBV6-5 with TRBJ2-4, with 7 nucleotides matching TRBD2. The CDR3 is 16 residues long. Germline V gene data show CDR1 as MNHEY and CDR2 as SVGAGI. Trimming cost V 0 bases and J 1 base; bases outside gene matches: 3. This chain's CDR3 is CASSYSTREAKNIQYF. In DNA, the CDR3 is TGTGCCAGCAGTTACTCGACGCGGGAGGCCAAAAACATTCAGTACTTC.

The chain links TRBV28 to TRBJ2-7, with 7 bases identical to TRBD1. CDR3 length: 15 residues. Looked up from germline, CDR1 is MDHEN and CDR2 is SYDVKM. The V segment lost 3 bases and the J segment 1 base; nucleotides outside the gene matches: 6. The CDR3 bases are TGTGCCAGCAGTTTCAGAGACAGGGTATCCTACGAGCAGTACTTC. Amino acid sequence: CASSFRDRVSYEQYF. The complete variable domain, with remaining parts taken from reference TRBV28 and TRBJ2-7, reads DVKVTQSSRYLVKRTGEKVFLECVQDMDHENMFWYRQDPGLGLRLIYFSYDVKMKEKGDIPEGYSVSREKKERFSLILESASTNQTSMYLCASSFRDRVSYEQYFGPGTRLTVT.

This rearrangement joins TRBV30 to TRBJ2-3; TRBD2 aligns across 7 bases. CDR1 is GTSNPN, CDR2 SVGIG, per germline (reference sequence). J lost 4 bases, V lost 3 bases, and 16 bases had no gene match. This CDR3 is built from 17 residues. CDR3 protein: CAWSPPVVGGWPDTQYF. The CDR3 DNA reads as TGTGCCTGGAGCCCACCAGTCGTCGGGGGGTGGCCAGATACGCAGTATTTT.

The chain carries TRBV2 and TRBJ2-1, with 7 nucleotides matching TRBD2. In germline, CDR1 is SNHLY, CDR2 FYNNEI. The CDR3 is 15 amino acids. J was trimmed by 7 bases and V by 7 bases; bases with no gene match: 13. The CDR3 nucleotides are TGTGCCAGCATTCCAAGCGGGACCGAGCGGAATGAGCAGTTCTTC. It translates to CASIPSGTERNEQFF.

About this clone: Germline is not matched at one junction end, which may reflect a read error. This rearrangement joins TRBV7-9 to TRBJ2-1; D is possibly TRBD2 (5 bases). CDR1 and CDR2 (germline): SEHNR, FQNEAQ (reference sequence). The CDR3 loop spans 13 amino acids. CDR3 sequence reads: CSSSWRTLNEQFF. CDR3 DNA sequence: TGTTCCAGCAGTTGGCGGACTCTCAATGAGCAGTTCTTC.

The rearrangement joins TRBV19 to TRBJ1-2; tentatively, D is TRBD1 (5 bases). V lost 3 bases to trimming and J lost 0 bases, with 8 bases between them. The CDR3 length is 14 residues. Per the germline V gene, CDR1 is LNHDA and CDR2 is SQIVND (reference sequence). The CDR3 coding sequence is TGTGCCAGTAGTATTGACAGCTCTAACTATGGCTACACCTTC. Residues: CASSIDSSNYGYTF.

The chain carries TRBV7-2 and TRBJ2-6, with 11 nucleotides matching TRBD2. V was clipped by 7 bases and J by 4 bases; unmatched bases: 12. Germline-derived CDR1 and CDR2 are SGHTA and FQGNSA. This CDR3 is 18 amino acids long. CDR3 DNA: TGTGCCAGCACCAAGGCACTAGCGGGAGTTTCGGGGGCCAACGTCCTGACTTTC. Amino acid sequence: CASTKALAGVSGANVLTF.

J is TRBJ2-7 and V is TRBV6-5, with 12 bases aligning to TRBD1. From germline, CDR1 is MNHEY and CDR2 SVGAGI. The ends lost 6 bases at V and 7 bases at J; junction bases unmatched: 7. The CDR3 covers 14 residues. CDR3 bases: TGTGCCAGCAGGGGGACAGGGGGCCTATGGGAGCAGTACTTC. Residues: CASRGTGGLWEQYF.